The rows below give T cell receptor beta chains drawn from one sample of a study of shared clonotypes between healthy human individuals. The assay was immunoSEQ multiplex PCR, and TCRdb's table has in-frame clones only and misses some. The data hold under 850,000 clones, with about 92% observed a single time. The sample comprised naive CD8+ T cells sorted from blood. The source is a man aged 30 to 45 in good health. Both conserved end residues are part of each CDR3. The D gene is left open where the match is weak. Clone size is not always given. Where it is, it says once, few, many or a class for expanded clones.

d_gene: .
abundance: few
v_gene: TRBV19
j_gene: TRBJ1-2
CDR3aa: CASSTLHGQDYGYTF
CDR3nt: TGTGCCAGTAGTACCCTCCACGGGCAGGACTATGGCTACACCTTC

d_gene: .
abundance: .
v_gene: TRBV27
j_gene: TRBJ2-7
CDR3aa: CASRWGSASSYEQYF
CDR3nt: TGTGCCAGCCGGTGGGGGAGCGCCAGCTCCTACGAGCAGTACTTC

d_gene: .
abundance: .
v_gene: TRBV4-1
j_gene: TRBJ2-3
CDR3aa: CASSQPIGLMSKDTQYF
CDR3nt: TGCGCCAGCAGCCAACCAATCGGACTAATGTCGAAAGATACGCAGTATTTT

d_gene: TRBD2
abundance: .
v_gene: TRBV11-2
j_gene: TRBJ2-5
CDR3aa: CASSPSWGVAGTQETQYF
CDR3nt: TGTGCCAGCAGCCCCTCATGGGGTGTAGCGGGTACACAAGAGACCCAGTACTTC

d_gene: TRBD2
abundance: .
v_gene: TRBV11-3
j_gene: TRBJ2-1
CDR3aa: CASSLPASGYNEQFF
CDR3nt: TGTGCCAGCAGCTTACCCGCTAGCGGTTACAATGAGCAGTTCTTC

d_gene: .
abundance: .
v_gene: TRBV5-1
j_gene: TRBJ1-1
CDR3aa: CASSWEGENTEAFF
CDR3nt: TGCGCCAGCAGCTGGGAGGGGGAAAACACTGAAGCTTTCTTT

d_gene: .
abundance: .
v_gene: TRBV6-6
j_gene: TRBJ1-2
CDR3aa: CASSSDLNYGYTF
CDR3nt: TGTGCCAGCAGTTCGGACCTAAACTATGGCTACACCTTC

d_gene: .
abundance: .
v_gene: TRBV30
j_gene: TRBJ2-3
CDR3aa: CAWCRSASTDTQYF
CDR3nt: TGTGCCTGGTGTCGGTCGGCTAGCACAGATACGCAGTATTTT

d_gene: TRBD2
abundance: .
v_gene: TRBV11-2
j_gene: TRBJ2-1
CDR3aa: CASSLGGTSGSGIYNEQFF
CDR3nt: TGTGCCAGCAGCTTAGGGGGGACTAGCGGGAGTGGTATCTACAATGAGCAGTTCTTC

d_gene: .
abundance: .
v_gene: TRBV7-6
j_gene: TRBJ2-1
CDR3aa: CASSSLANTYNEQFF
CDR3nt: TGTGCCAGCAGCTCGCTAGCGAACACCTACAATGAGCAGTTCTTC

d_gene: .
abundance: .
v_gene: TRBV10-1
j_gene: TRBJ2-3
CDR3aa: CASSLERSSTDTQYF
CDR3nt: TGCGCCAGCAGCCTGGAGAGATCTAGCACAGATACGCAGTATTTT